This T cell receptor (beta chain) was captured in a study of beta chain features in type 1 diabetes. Study-level results: Among patients with Type 1 diabetes, TCRB CDR3s were moderately but significantly shorter in every one of the four CD4+ subsets. For TCRB rearrangement, an influence of HLA type remained unresolved here.

J lost 4 bases, V lost 2 bases, and 6 bases had no gene match. Germline lookup yields CDR1 GTSNPN and CDR2 SVGIG (reference sequence). The CDR3 is 14 residues long. Sequenced material consisted of expressed TCRB transcripts (all of the isolated RNA was reverse transcribed). Measured with immunoSEQ multiplex PCR; TCRdb has only the in-frame clones, and not every one. The data hold 15,000 to 20,000 clones, with around 46% observed a single time. This clone was counted a few times. The antigen is undetermined. The chain links TRBV30 to TRBJ2-7; 9 bases line up with TRBD1. The TCR comes from a man between 18 and 35 years old in good health. Material: stem cell memory CD4+ T cells from blood. CDR3 DNA: TGTGCCTGGAGTCCAGGGACAGGGAGGTACGAGCAGTACTTC. Translating it yields CAWSPGTGRYEQYF.